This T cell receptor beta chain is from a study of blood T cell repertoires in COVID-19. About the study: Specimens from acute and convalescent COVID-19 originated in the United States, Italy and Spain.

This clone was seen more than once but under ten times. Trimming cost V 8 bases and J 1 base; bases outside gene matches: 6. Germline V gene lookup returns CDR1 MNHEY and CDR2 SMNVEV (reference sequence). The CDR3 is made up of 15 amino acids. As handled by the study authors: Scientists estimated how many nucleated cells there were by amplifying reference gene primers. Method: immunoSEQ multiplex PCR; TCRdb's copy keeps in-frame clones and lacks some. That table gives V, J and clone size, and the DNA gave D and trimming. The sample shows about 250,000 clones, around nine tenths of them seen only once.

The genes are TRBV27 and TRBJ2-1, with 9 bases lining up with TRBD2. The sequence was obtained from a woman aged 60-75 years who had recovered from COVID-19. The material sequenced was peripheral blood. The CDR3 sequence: CASGAGGVSYNEQFF. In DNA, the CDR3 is TGTGCCAGCGGAGCGGGAGGTGTTTCCTACAATGAGCAGTTCTTC.